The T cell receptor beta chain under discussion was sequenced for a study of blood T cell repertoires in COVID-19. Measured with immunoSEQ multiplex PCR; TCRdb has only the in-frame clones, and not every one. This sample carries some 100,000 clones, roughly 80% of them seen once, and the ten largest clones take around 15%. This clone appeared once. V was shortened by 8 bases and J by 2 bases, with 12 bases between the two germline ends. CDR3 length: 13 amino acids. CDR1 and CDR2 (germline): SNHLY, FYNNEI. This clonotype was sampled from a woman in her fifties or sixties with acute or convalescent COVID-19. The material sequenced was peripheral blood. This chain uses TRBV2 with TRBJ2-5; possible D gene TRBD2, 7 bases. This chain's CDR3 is CASGGGLQETQYF. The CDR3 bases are TGTGCCAGCGGCGGGGGCCTACAAGAGACCCAGTACTTC.